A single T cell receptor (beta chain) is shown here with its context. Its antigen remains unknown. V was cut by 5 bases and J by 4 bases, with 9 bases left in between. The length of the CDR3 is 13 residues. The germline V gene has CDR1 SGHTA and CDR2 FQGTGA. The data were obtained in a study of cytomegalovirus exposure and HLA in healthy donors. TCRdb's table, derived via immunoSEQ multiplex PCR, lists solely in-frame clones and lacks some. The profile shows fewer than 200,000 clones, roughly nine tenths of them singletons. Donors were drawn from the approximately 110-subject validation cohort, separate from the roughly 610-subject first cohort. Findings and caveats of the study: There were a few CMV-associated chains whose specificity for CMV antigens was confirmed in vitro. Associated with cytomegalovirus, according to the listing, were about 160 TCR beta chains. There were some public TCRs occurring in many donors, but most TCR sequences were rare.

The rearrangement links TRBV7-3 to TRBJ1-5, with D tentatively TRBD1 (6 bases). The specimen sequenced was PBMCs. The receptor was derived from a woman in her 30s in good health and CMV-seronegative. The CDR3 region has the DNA TGTGCCAGCAGCCCTGACAGGAATCAGCCCCAGCATTTT. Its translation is CASSPDRNQPQHF.